These 12 T cell receptor beta chains were sequenced from one sample in a study of T cell responses to AZD1222 COVID-19 vaccine. Clones were read by immunoSEQ multiplex PCR, and TCRdb kept only the in-frame ones, dropping some. The data contain about 130,000 clones, 90% to 95% of them seen just once; the ten biggest clones take up under 3.5%. The sample was peripheral blood, taken on day 0 of AZD1222 vaccination. The receptors come from an adult in good health.

This chain links TRBV6-5 with TRBJ1-5, with D hard to call. The germline V and J ends were trimmed by 9 bases and 2 bases, with 14 bases remaining between them. Germline CDR1 MNHEY, CDR2 SVGAGI. The CDR3 has 14 amino acids. As DNA, the CDR3 is TGTGCCAGTCGCCCCCCAGGCCGCAATCAGCCCCAGCATTTT. Translated: CASRPPGRNQPQHF.

This chain uses TRBV6-2 or TRBV6-3 with TRBJ1-5, with D possibly matching TRBD1 (6 bases). The V end was cut by 4 bases, the J end by 4 bases, with 11 bases between. CDR1 is MNHEY and CDR2 is SVGEGT in the germline V gene. The CDR3 consists of 14 residues. The CDR3 sequence: CASSSRQGNQPQHF. The CDR3 nucleotides read TGTGCCAGCAGTTCCCGGCAGGGGAATCAGCCCCAGCATTTT.

This chain connects TRBV9 to TRBJ2-5; 15 bases map to TRBD2. CDR1 SGDLS and CDR2 YYNGEE come from the germline V gene. The J segment lost 3 bases and the V segment lost 0 bases, leaving 3 bases of the junction unmatched. The CDR3 runs to 17 residues. This chain's CDR3 is CASSVGTSGRAEETQYF. The DNA for the CDR3 is TGTGCCAGCAGCGTAGGGACTAGCGGGAGGGCGGAAGAGACCCAGTACTTC.

This clone has at least ten counts. V gene TRBV4-2 combines with J gene TRBJ2-3, with 7 bases that match TRBD2. Germline-derived CDR1 and CDR2 are LGHNA and YNFKEQ. The CDR3 totals 15 residues. With 4 bases clipped from V and 2 bases from J, the junction kept 6 bases outside the gene matches. Here the CDR3 reads CASSPASGPTDTQYF. Here the CDR3 DNA reads TGTGCCAGCAGCCCGGCTAGCGGCCCCACAGATACGCAGTATTTT.

The genes are TRBV7-8 and TRBJ1-5; weak D call: TRBD1 (6 bases). V was pared by 5 bases and J by 3 bases, with 20 bases between. The germline V gene encodes CDR1 SGHVS and CDR2 FQNEAQ. CDR3 size: 17 residues. Here the CDR3 DNA reads TGTGCCAGCAGCCGAGCTCCCGTCGGGACAAACAATCAGCCCCAGCATTTT. Translating gives CASSRAPVGTNNQPQHF.

The CDR3 sequence: CASSEGGSMNEQFF. The CDR3 DNA sequence: TGCGCCAGCAGCGAAGGCGGGAGTATGAATGAGCAGTTCTTC. The V and J genes are TRBV5-1 and TRBJ2-1, with 7 bases lining up with TRBD2. V was clipped by 4 bases and J by 7 bases; unmatched bases: 8. The CDR3 is 14 amino acids. Germline CDR1 is SGHRS and CDR2 is YFSETQ.

The genes are TRBV5-1 and TRBJ2-1; D ambiguous. The CDR3 has 14 amino acids. Germline values: CDR1 SGHRS, CDR2 YFSETQ. Trimming cost V 4 bases and J 0 bases, with 8 bases left between them. CDR3 coding DNA: TGCGCCAGCAGCCAAGCCGGCTCCTACAATGAGCAGTTCTTC. This encodes CASSQAGSYNEQFF.

V gene TRBV7-8 combines with J gene TRBJ1-1, with 11 bases aligning to TRBD1. CDR3 size: 14 residues. Germline V CDR1 and CDR2: SGHVS, FQNEAQ. Trimming at V came to 7 bases and at J to 5 bases, leaving 6 bases not matched to a gene. CDR3 nucleotide sequence: TGTGCCAGCACCCCCGGGACAGGGGGGACTGAAGCTTTCTTT. Its translation is CASTPGTGGTEAFF.

This chain connects TRBV18 to TRBJ1-3; TRBD1 agrees at 7 bases. Germline CDR1 KGHSH, CDR2 LQKENI. The CDR3 length is 16 residues. Trimming took 4 bases from V and 3 from J; bases not matched to a gene: 9. CDR3 bases: TGTGCCAGCTCACTACCGACAGGGTTGGATGGAAACACCATATATTTT. Protein product: CASSLPTGLDGNTIYF.

This clone was seen a single time. The junction departs from the called germline gene at one end, perhaps through a read error. The rearrangement uses TRBV4-3 and TRBJ2-7; possibly TRBD2 for D (5 bases). CDR1 is LGHNA and CDR2 is YSLEER in the germline V gene. The CDR3 consists of 14 residues. The CDR3 DNA follows: TGCGCCAGCAGCCAAGAACTCGGGATCTACAAGCAGTACTTC. Translation gives CASSQELGIYKQYF.

The chain carries TRBV19 and TRBJ1-6; weak D call: TRBD1 (5 bases). Between the trimmed V and J ends, which lost 5 bases and 9 bases, there was a span of 14 bases. Germline V CDR1 and CDR2: LNHDA, SQIVND (reference sequence). The CDR3 is 14 amino acids. CDR3 DNA: TGTGCCAGTAGTCCGACAGCGCAGGGTTCACCCCTCCACTTT. This gives the protein CASSPTAQGSPLHF.

The V gene is TRBV30, the J gene TRBJ1-1; D might be TRBD1 (5 bases). Germline V lookup: CDR1 GTSNPN, CDR2 SVGIG (reference sequence). CDR3 length: 14 residues. The ends were cut back, 2 bases at V and 7 bases at J, with 17 bases in the middle. The CDR3 is CAWSQGRTLGEAFF. The DNA of the CDR3 is TGTGCCTGGAGTCAGGGCCGGACTCTGGGTGAAGCTTTCTTT.